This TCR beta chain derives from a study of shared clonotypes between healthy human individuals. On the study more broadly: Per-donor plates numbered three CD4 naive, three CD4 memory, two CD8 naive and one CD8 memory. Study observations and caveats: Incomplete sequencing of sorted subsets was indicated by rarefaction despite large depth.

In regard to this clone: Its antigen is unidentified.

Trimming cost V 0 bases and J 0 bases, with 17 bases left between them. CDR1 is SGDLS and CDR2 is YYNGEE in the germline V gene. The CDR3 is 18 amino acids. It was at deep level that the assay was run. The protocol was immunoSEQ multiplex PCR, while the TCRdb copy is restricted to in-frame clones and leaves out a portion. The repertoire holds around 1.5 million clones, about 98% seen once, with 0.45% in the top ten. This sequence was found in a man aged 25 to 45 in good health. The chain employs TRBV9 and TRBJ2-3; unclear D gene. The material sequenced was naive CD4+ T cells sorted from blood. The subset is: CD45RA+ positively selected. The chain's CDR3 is CASSVAPRGQTSTDTQYF. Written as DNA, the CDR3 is TGTGCCAGCAGCGTAGCACCCCGAGGCCAAACGAGCACAGATACGCAGTATTTT.